Shown below are 26 T cell receptor beta chains from a single sample sequenced in a study of T-cell reconstitution after alpha-beta-depleted transplantation in children. TCRbeta library preparation incorporated unique molecular identifiers. TCRdb re-derived calls from the PCR reads in MiXCR, one entry per CDR3 protein. There are hundreds of thousands of distinct CDR3 sequences in the sample; 10% to 15% occur only once, and over 2% lies in the top ten. Sequences were derived from PBMCs, mostly from graft donor cells, sampled 360 days after TCRalphabeta/CD19-depleted stem cell transplant. The source is a male patient aged 5 to 17 who had a stem cell transplant for acute myeloid leukemia, so the T cells may come from the graft donor.

The chain links TRBV20-1 to TRBJ2-1; no definite D call. Germline assignment: CDR1 DFQATT and CDR2 SNEGSKA (reference sequence). This CDR3 has 12 residues. The V and J ends lost 7 bases and 6 bases respectively, with 13 bases between them. The CDR3 region has the DNA TGCAGTGGCTACGCTCTAACCAATGAGCAGTTCTTC. It translates to CSGYALTNEQFF.

The sample holds many counts of this clonotype. This chain uses TRBV29-1 with TRBJ1-4; no clear D gene. The CDR3 spans 12 residues. V gave up 3 bases and J gave up 8 bases, with 10 bases separating them. Germline CDR1 SQVTM, CDR2 ANQGSEA. The CDR3 protein is CSVERSGEKLFF. The CDR3 region has the DNA TGCAGCGTTGAGCGCAGTGGGGAAAAACTGTTTTTT.

V and J are TRBV9 and TRBJ2-3, with 8 bases identical to TRBD2. Germline-derived CDR1 and CDR2 are SGDLS and YYNGEE. CDR3 length: 15 residues. The ends lost 4 bases at V and 4 bases at J; junction bases unmatched: 8. CDR3 residues: CASSRYGRAADTQYF. The CDR3 nucleotides read TGTGCCAGCAGCCGATACGGGAGGGCGGCAGATACGCAGTATTTT.

This clonotype was recorded a few times. The chain is built from TRBV10-3 and TRBJ2-7; D gene unclear. Trimming removed 4 bases from V and 6 bases from J, with 10 bases in between. Germline CDR1 and CDR2: ENHRY and SYGVKD. The CDR3 covers 12 residues. The CDR3 here is CAISGATGEQYF. CDR3 nucleotide sequence: TGTGCCATCAGTGGTGCAACGGGCGAGCAGTACTTC.

The chain is built from TRBV20-1 and TRBJ2-2; D might be TRBD2 (6 bases). The CDR3 loop spans 18 amino acids. Germline CDR1 DFQATT, CDR2 SNEGSKA (reference sequence). The germline V and J ends were trimmed by 0 bases and 0 bases, with 17 bases remaining between them. CDR3 protein: CSARDPGGGGTNTGELFF. The CDR3 DNA sequence: TGCAGTGCTAGAGATCCCGGGGGTGGGGGAACGAACACCGGGGAGCTGTTTTTT.

Ten or more counts support this clonotype. CDR3 protein: CASSLVSRETQYF. The CDR3 bases are TGTGCCAGCAGTTTGGTCAGTCGGGAGACCCAGTACTTC. The chain is built from TRBV27 and TRBJ2-5; D call uncertain. Germline loops: CDR1 MNHEY, CDR2 SMNVEV (reference sequence). CDR3 length equals 13 residues. Trimming took off 3 bases at V and 5 bases at J, with 10 bases between the two ends.

This clonotype was detected only a few times. This chain uses TRBV14 with TRBJ1-1; no clear D gene. The CDR3 contains 13 residues. From germline, CDR1 is SGHDN and CDR2 FVKESK. Trimming removed 4 bases at V and 1 base at J, with 7 bases between. As DNA, the CDR3 is TGTGCCAGCAGCCGCTGGTGGAACACTGAAGCTTTCTTT. It translates to CASSRWWNTEAFF.

This clonotype was picked up a small number of times. The gene calls are TRBV9 and TRBJ2-2, with 7 positions matching TRBD1. The CDR3 runs 15 residues. Germline values: CDR1 SGDLS, CDR2 YYNGEE. J lost 3 bases, V lost 0 bases, and 2 bases had no gene match. CDR3 sequence: CASSVVQGDTGELFF. The CDR3 bases are TGTGCCAGCAGCGTAGTTCAGGGGGACACCGGGGAGCTGTTTTTT.

There are a few counts of this clonotype. This rearrangement joins TRBV5-5 to TRBJ2-7, with D possibly being TRBD1 (6 bases). The CDR3 spans 15 residues. Trimming removed 0 bases at V and 5 bases at J, with 15 bases between. Germline V gene data show CDR1 as SGHKS and CDR2 as YYEKEE (reference sequence). The CDR3 nucleotides are TGTGCCAGCAGCTTGGACAGGGAAAAAGAGAACGAGCAGTACTTC. This codes for CASSLDREKENEQYF.

This rearrangement joins TRBV14 to TRBJ2-5, with 10 bases that match TRBD1. Germline V gene lookup returns CDR1 SGHDN and CDR2 FVKESK. The CDR3 runs 17 residues. V shed 6 bases and J 5 bases; nucleotides not matched to a gene: 15. The CDR3 region has the DNA TGTGCCAGCAGTCCTCCGCCGGGACAGGGGAGACGCGAGACCCAGTACTTC. Encoded protein: CASSPPPGQGRRETQYF.

The chain links TRBV4-3 to TRBJ2-1; tentative D call: TRBD1 (5 bases). V was shortened by 0 bases and J by 3 bases, with 12 bases between the two germline ends. The CDR3 has 16 amino acids. Germline-derived CDR1 and CDR2 are LGHNA and YSLEER. The CDR3 protein is CASSQEFRGHYNEQFF. The DNA of the CDR3 is TGCGCCAGCAGCCAAGAATTCCGCGGACACTACAATGAGCAGTTCTTC.

This clonotype was counted between two and nine times. The chain has TRBV5-1 and TRBJ2-7; 7 nucleotides align to TRBD1. CDR1 and CDR2 from the germline V gene are SGHRS and YFSETQ. J lost 0 bases, V lost 3 bases, and 6 bases had no gene match. The CDR3 runs 15 residues. Here the CDR3 DNA reads TGCGCCAGCAGCTCAGCCGGGACAGCCTCCTACGAGCAGTACTTC. Protein sequence: CASSSAGTASYEQYF.

Many counts were recorded for this clonotype. The CDR3: CASSFIGAGGPVYEQYF. In nucleotides, the CDR3 is TGTGCCAGCAGTTTCATAGGTGCGGGAGGGCCCGTCTACGAGCAGTACTTC. This chain joins TRBV27 and TRBJ2-7; 9 nucleotides line up with TRBD2. The J segment lost 3 bases and the V segment lost 3 bases, leaving 12 bases of the junction unmatched. This CDR3 is built from 17 residues. Per the germline V gene, CDR1 is MNHEY and CDR2 is SMNVEV (reference sequence).

The rearrangement links TRBV20-1 to TRBJ2-1, with 7 bases identical to TRBD2. The CDR3 runs 18 residues. Per germline, CDR1 DFQATT and CDR2 SNEGSKA (reference sequence). V gave up 1 base and J gave up 3 bases; unmatched junction bases: 15. CDR3 DNA: TGCAGTGCTAGAGGAGCGGGGCGTAGTCCCCAAAACTACAATGAGCAGTTCTTC. It yields the protein CSARGAGRSPQNYNEQFF.

The V call is TRBV6-5, the J call TRBJ2-3; D is possibly TRBD1 or TRBD2 (5 bases each). The CDR3 spans 16 residues. V gave up 0 bases and J gave up 4 bases, with 14 bases separating them. Germline V gene sequence: CDR1 MNHEY, CDR2 SVGAGI. CDR3 region: CASSYSTSRGPDTQYF. The CDR3 DNA follows: TGTGCCAGCAGTTACTCGACATCCCGGGGCCCAGATACGCAGTATTTT.

The V gene is TRBV18, the J gene TRBJ2-2; no reliable D call. V lost 6 bases and J lost 0, with 11 bases in between. The CDR3 sequence is 15 residues long. The germline V gene has CDR1 KGHSH and CDR2 LQKENI. CDR3 DNA: TGTGCCAGCTCCCTCCCGCGAACGAACACCGGGGAGCTGTTTTTT. Its protein is CASSLPRTNTGELFF.

This clonotype was recorded a few times. The V and J genes are TRBV5-1 and TRBJ2-1; 8 bases line up with TRBD2. This CDR3 contains 16 residues. V lost 2 bases to trimming and J lost 8 bases; unmatched junction nucleotides: 12. CDR1 SGHRS and CDR2 YFSETQ come from the germline V gene. CDR3 DNA sequence: TGCGCCAGCAGCTTACGTGTCGAGCGGGAGATTGATGAGCAGTTCTTC. Residues: CASSLRVEREIDEQFF.

This clonotype has at least ten counts. The chain uses TRBV20-1 and TRBJ2-3, with D unresolved. Germline V gives CDR1 DFQATT, CDR2 SNEGSKA (reference sequence). This CDR3 spans 16 amino acids. Trimming left V 6 bases short and J 2 bases short, with 21 bases between. CDR3 amino acids: CSATRRNPFITDTQYF. CDR3 bases: TGCAGTGCCACACGAAGAAATCCATTCATCACAGATACGCAGTATTTT.

This clonotype turned up a few times. The chain uses TRBV6-5 and TRBJ2-3, with a weak D call TRBD1 (5 bases). The germline CDR1 and CDR2 sequences are MNHEY and SVGAGI. The CDR3 loop spans 16 amino acids. Trimming removed 1 base from V and 2 bases from J, with 13 bases in between. Written as DNA, the CDR3 is TGTGCCAGCAGTTACTGGGGCCCGCAACTCACAGATACGCAGTATTTT. Protein product: CASSYWGPQLTDTQYF.

This chain joins TRBV7-8 and TRBJ2-7, with 8 positions matching TRBD1. This CDR3 is built from 16 residues. Looked up from germline, CDR1 is SGHVS and CDR2 is FQNEAQ. V was pared by 1 base and J by 5 bases, with 10 bases of the junction left unmatched. The CDR3 coding sequence is TGTGCCAGCAGCTTAGGGAACGGACAGGGTTCGCACGAGCAGTACTTC. This codes for CASSLGNGQGSHEQYF.

This clonotype showed up just a few times. The rearrangement joins TRBV24-1 to TRBJ2-1, with D possibly matching TRBD2 (5 bases). CDR1 KGHDR and CDR2 SFDVKD come from the germline V gene. The CDR3 is 15 residues long. V was pared by 4 bases and J by 1 base, with 10 bases between. The CDR3 DNA reads TGTGCCACCAGTGACCCAACTAGGTCCTACAATGAGCAGTTCTTC. Translated: CATSDPTRSYNEQFF.

This clonotype occurred a few times. The chain employs TRBV7-8 and TRBJ1-2; TRBD1 matches at 9 bases. The CDR3 covers 17 residues. With 6 bases clipped from V and 2 bases from J, the junction kept 13 bases outside the gene matches. Per germline, CDR1 SGHVS and CDR2 FQNEAQ. CDR3 amino acids: CASSFGTGYGSNYGYTF. The DNA for the CDR3 is TGTGCCAGCAGTTTTGGGACAGGGTATGGATCCAACTATGGCTACACCTTC.

This clonotype was counted a few times. The V call is TRBV6-5, the J call TRBJ2-3; D ambiguous. Trimming took off 0 bases at V and 3 bases at J, with 16 bases between the two ends. Per the germline V gene, CDR1 is MNHEY and CDR2 is SVGAGI. CDR3 length equals 17 residues. The CDR3 region is CASSYSMGTTSTDTQYF. Here the CDR3 DNA reads TGTGCCAGCAGTTACTCGATGGGCACCACCTCTACAGATACGCAGTATTTT.

This clonotype was counted at least ten times. The chain combines TRBV24-1 with TRBJ2-2, with 11 bases fitting TRBD2. There are 18 residues in the CDR3. The germline gives CDR1 KGHDR, CDR2 SFDVKD. V lost 0 bases, J lost 6 bases, and 8 bases stayed unmatched. The CDR3 loop is CATSDLDKLAGVPGELFF. The CDR3 nucleotides read TGTGCCACCAGTGATTTGGACAAACTAGCGGGAGTTCCCGGGGAGCTGTTTTTT.

This clonotype was recorded many times. The rearrangement uses TRBV28 and TRBJ2-7; the D is unclear. V dropped 3 bases and J dropped 4 bases, with 7 bases sitting between them. Germline CDR1 and CDR2: MDHEN and SYDVKM. There are 12 residues in the CDR3. The CDR3 DNA follows: TGTGCCAGCAGTTTTACACAGTACGAGCAGTACTTC. This encodes CASSFTQYEQYF.

This clonotype has ten or more counts. J is TRBJ2-1 and V is TRBV20-1, with a tentative D call TRBD2 (6 bases). CDR1 is DFQATT and CDR2 is SNEGSKA in the germline V gene (reference sequence). The CDR3 extends over 11 amino acids. This chain's CDR3 is CKTGTYNEQFF. The CDR3 DNA reads TGCAAGACCGGGACTTACAATGAGCAGTTCTTC.